The T cell receptor (beta chain) described here comes from a study of cytomegalovirus exposure and HLA in healthy donors. Study-wide points: Among TCR beta chains of equal frequency, HLA-associated ones were more clonally expanded in a later analysis. At a 0.05 false discovery rate, a later analysis found 18,000 or so TCR beta sequences to be associated with HLA alleles.

Primers: 60 Vbeta forward and 13 Jbeta reverse. Clones were sequenced by immunoSEQ multiplex PCR, and TCRdb holds only the in-frame ones, with some missing. The specimen's table records some 120,000 clones. Those who donated were healthy bone marrow donors. In regard to this clone: Its antigen remains unidentified.

The sequence was collected from a man in his forties in good health and CMV-seropositive. The sequenced sample consisted of PBMCs.

CDR3 sequence (DNA): TGTGCCAGCACCAGGGTCCAGGGCTCTGAAGCTTTCTTT. Translated, it gives CASTRVQGSEAFF. The rearrangement joins TRBV28 to TRBJ1-1; TRBD1 is a possible D gene (5 bases). Trimming cost V 7 bases and J 6 bases, with 15 bases left between them. Germline V gene lookup returns CDR1 MDHEN and CDR2 SYDVKM. The CDR3 runs 13 residues.